These T cell receptor beta chains were read from a single sample in a study of beta chain features in type 1 diabetes. Assay: immunoSEQ multiplex PCR; the TCRdb copy retains only in-frame clones and omits some. The data show 970,000 or so clones, roughly 16% seen once. The sample taken for sequencing was naive CD4+ T cells from blood. The receptors shown here come from a woman under 30 in good health. Each CDR3 is given with its conserved first and last residue. A D gene is named only where the DNA matches it firmly.

>-|TRBV7-8
CASSLGLGGTDTQYF
>-|TRBV11-3
CASSLGLLDTQYF
>-|TRBV28
CASSGPSGANVLTF
>-|TRBV7-2
CASSSRTVAKNIQYF
>-|TRBV5-1
CASSLDLSTDTQYF
>-|TRBV18
CASSPGTKETQYF
>-|TRBV10-3
CAISSLADTYNEQFF
>-|TRBV25-1
CASSESGLNTGELFF
>TRBD2|TRBV19
CASSRLAGHRELFF
>-|TRBV5-1
CASSTANSDEQYF